The clone carrying this T cell receptor beta chain was picked up a small number of times. As yet, its antigen is unknown. The data stem from a study of T cell repertoires in cytomegalovirus infection. The ends were cut back, 11 bases at V and 1 base at J, with 11 bases in the middle. CDR1 SSHAT and CDR2 FNYEAQ come from the germline V gene (reference sequence). The CDR3 has 13 residues. TCRdb independently ran MiXCR on the reads; one entry per CDR3 protein. The table includes 750,000 to 950,000 distinct CDR3 sequences, 29% detected once. Study-wide results and caveats: The response measured ex vivo was dominated by TCR beta clonotypes (HLA-C-restricted and CMV-specific). Of the TCR beta families, the public ones yielded a cumulative frequency that identified carriers of CMV plus the relevant HLA.

J is TRBJ2-2 and V is TRBV7-7; possible D gene TRBD2, 5 bases. This sequence originates from a human donor in good health (CMV status not recorded). Some clones in this sample may be carry-over from other donors' samples. Material: cultured CD8+ T cells from PBMCs, obtained from culture after CMV antigen stimulation. CDR3 loop: CAYGELNTGELFF. The CDR3 DNA follows: TGTGCCTATGGGGAGCTGAACACCGGGGAGCTGTTTTTT. Supplemented by reference TRBV7-7 and TRBJ2-2, the full variable domain reads GAGVSQSPRYKVTKRGQDVTLRCDPISSHATLYWYQQALGQGPEFLTYFNYEAQPDKSGLPSDRFSAERPEGSISTLTIQRTEQRDSAMYRCAYGELNTGELFFGEGSRLTVL.